This entry concerns a single T cell receptor beta chain. The data derive from a study of cytomegalovirus exposure and HLA in healthy donors. PCR employed 60 Vbeta and 13 Jbeta primers. Profiling relied on immunoSEQ multiplex PCR, and the TCRdb table lists in-frame clones only, not all of them. The profile shows 160,000 or so clones, 79% of them singletons. CDR3 length equals 13 residues. Trimming left V 0 bases short and J 7 bases short, with 7 bases between. Looked up from germline, CDR1 is PRHDT and CDR2 is FYEKMQ (reference sequence). The sequence was obtained from a woman in her thirties or forties in good health and CMV-seronegative. The specimen was PBMCs. The chain is built from TRBV13 and TRBJ2-1; unclear D gene. The CDR3 DNA follows: TGTGCCAGCAGCTTAGGAAGAGGAAATGAGCAGTTCTTC. This sequence encodes CASSLGRGNEQFF.